This TCR beta chain was captured by sequencing in a study of T cell changes during pregnancy in multiple sclerosis (dated by TCRdb to between 2018 and 2020). Turning to the overall study: Changes in the T cell repertoire over the course of pregnancy were examined in this study in women with multiple sclerosis.

About this clone itself: No cognate antigen has been identified for it. One base away there is no much larger clone; base qualities are not given.

CDR1 is given as MDHEN and CDR2 as SYDVKM, both from the germline V gene. The V end gives up 6 bases and the J end 6 bases, leaving 7 bases in the junction not matched to a gene. The CDR3 measures 15 amino acids from cysteine to phenylalanine. Just CDR3 DNA is preserved here, 45 bases in frame from base 1. Receptor libraries were prepared by the immunoSEQ multiplex PCR assay. The immuneACCESS repertoire file appears here via TCRdb, limited to in-frame rearrangements. These files lack a portion of the clones; in checked studies, under half of the deficit traces to unresolved V genes, and the cause of the others is not known. Present in this sample are roughly 40,000 clones, around 91% of which were seen just once. The top ten hold approximately 0.81% of the sample.

Sequences were derived from CD4+ T cells from peripheral blood mononuclear cells, sampled before pregnancy. The source of this sequence is a female donor with multiple sclerosis, enrolled in a pregnancy study. The V gene is TRBV28 and the J gene is TRBJ2-1, and TRBD1 aligns with 11 junction nucleotides. The CDR3 protein: CASRHGTGGGNEQFF. The nucleotides are TGTGCCAGCAGACACGGGACAGGGGGAGGCAATGAGCAGTTCTTC.